The clone carrying this TCR beta chain has more than one count but fewer than ten. Its antigen remains unknown. The data belong to a study of T-cell memory formation after mild COVID-19. Study context: TCR clusters were mostly donor specific.

MiXCR, run by TCRdb on the 5' RACE reads, gives a single entry per CDR3 protein. The sample has tens of thousands of distinct CDR3 sequences, over 7.5% seen once. Broader study findings: From day 15 to 85, contracting clones were balanced between CD4 and CD8, whereas later expanders leaned toward CD4+.

Trimming removed 5 bases from V and 4 bases from J; junction bases left unmatched: 4. CDR3 size: 13 residues. Germline V gives CDR1 MGHDK, CDR2 SYGVNS. The sample taken for sequencing was PBMCs or a T cell subset sorted from them (not recorded which). This receptor was taken from a man aged 18 to 29 who had mild COVID-19 (a few samples of this study predate the infection). Cell type and time point are not known. The V and J genes are TRBV25-1 and TRBJ1-1; 7 bases are shared with TRBD1. The CDR3 coding sequence is TGTGCCAGCAGTCTACAGGGGTCCACTGAAGCTTTCTTT. Translation gives CASSLQGSTEAFF.